This TCR beta chain was identified during a study of T cells in Graves' hyperthyroidism and ophthalmopathy. Amplification of TCR beta CDR3 regions was performed using RNA transcripts as template. In the first-round RT-PCR of the TCR CDR3, the HTBI primer set was used. One entry per CDR3 protein, called by TCRdb with MiXCR from the multiplex PCR reads. This sample has fewer than 400,000 distinct CDR3 sequences; over 11% occur once, and the top ten carry 25% to 30%. The V end was cut by 5 bases, the J end by 6 bases, with 14 bases between. The CDR3 is 14 amino acids. The receptor was derived from a middle-aged man with Graves' ophthalmopathy. The V call is TRBV12-3 or TRBV12-4, the J call TRBJ2-1, with a possible D match to TRBD2 (6 bases). The specimen was blood. This CDR3 reads CASSLPGTPNEQFF. The CDR3 DNA is TGTGCCAGCAGTCTCCCCGGGACTCCCAATGAGCAGTTCTTC.